The 32 T cell receptor beta chains listed next were all sequenced from one sample in a study of T cells in Graves' hyperthyroidism and ophthalmopathy. Researchers amplified the TCR beta CDR3 regions from RNA transcripts. TCR CDR3 underwent first-round RT-PCR with the HTBI primer set. MiXCR, run by TCRdb on the multiplex PCR reads, gives a single entry per CDR3 protein. The sample contains about 570,000 distinct CDR3 sequences, approximately 44% of which appear only once. Sequencing was done on a sample of peripheral blood or thyroid tissue (not recorded which). All receptors come from an adult woman with Graves' disease, either hyperthyroidism or ophthalmopathy (not recorded which).

The chain recombines TRBV6-1 with TRBJ1-4; D gene ambiguous. Germline loops: CDR1 MNHNS, CDR2 SASEGT. The CDR3 consists of 18 residues. Trimming shortened V by 8 bases and J by 10 bases, and 32 bases separated the two germline ends. Here the CDR3 reads CASGQFSRSLRRSGKLFF. CDR3 bases: TGTGCCAGCGGTCAGTTTTCCCGTTCTCTGCGTCGATCTGGAAAACTGTTTTTT.

The V gene is TRBV2, the J gene TRBJ1-5; weak D call: TRBD1 (5 bases). Per germline, CDR1 SNHLY and CDR2 FYNNEI. The CDR3 loop spans 14 amino acids. Trimming removed 8 bases from V and 2 bases from J, with 13 bases in between. CDR3 region: CASAGGTGNQPQHF. The CDR3 DNA reads TGTGCCAGCGCCGGGGGGACGGGCAATCAGCCCCAGCATTTT.

This clonotype was observed at least ten times. At one of its ends the junction is not consistent with the germline gene, which may arise from a read error. The V gene is TRBV25-1, the J gene TRBJ1-1, with TRBD1 as a possible D gene (5 bases). The CDR3 is made up of 13 amino acids. Looked up from germline, CDR1 is MGHDK and CDR2 is SYGVNS. CDR3 amino acids: CASRESGDVALRF. CDR3 sequence (DNA): TGTGCCAGCAGGGAATCTGGGGACGTCGCTCTCAGGTTT.

This clonotype came up a few times. One end of the junction varies from germline; a read error may be responsible. The chain joins TRBV7-9 to TRBJ1-3, with D unresolved. Looked up from germline, CDR1 is SEHNR and CDR2 is FQNEAQ (reference sequence). There are 8 residues in the CDR3. The CDR3 DNA is TGTGCCAGCAGCTTAGAGTCTTTT. Translated: CASSLESF.

Concerning this clonotype: This may come from a read error, since a much larger clone is one base off. The J gene is TRBJ1-1, the V gene TRBV20-1; 7 bases match TRBD1. CDR3 length equals 13 residues. The germline V gene encodes CDR1 DFQATT and CDR2 SNEGSKA (reference sequence). The CDR3 sequence is CSARAGGLAETFF. The CDR3 DNA sequence: TGCAGTGCTAGAGCAGGGGGTTTGGCTGAAACTTTCTTT.

This clonotype was picked up many times. The rearrangement joins TRBV2 to TRBJ2-5; possibly TRBD2 for D (5 bases). Germline lookup yields CDR1 SNHLY and CDR2 FYNNEI. Trimming shortened V by 6 bases and J by 1 base, and 12 bases separated the two germline ends. This CDR3 comprises 14 residues. The CDR3 DNA reads as TGTGCCAGCAGGATCGGCGGGTTCCAAGAGACCCAGTACTTC. It specifies CASRIGGFQETQYF. Drawing the rest from reference TRBV2 and TRBJ2-5, the complete variable domain is EPEVTQTPSHQVTQMGQEVILRCVPISNHLYFYWYRQILGQKVEFLVSFYNNEISEKSEIFDDQFSVERPDGSNFTLKIRSTKLEDSAMYFCASRIGGFQETQYFGPGTRLLVL.

This clonotype appeared many times. This rearrangement joins TRBV5-1 to TRBJ1-1; no definite D call. V lost 0 bases, J lost 3 bases, and 6 bases lay in between. Germline loops: CDR1 SGHRS, CDR2 YFSETQ. The CDR3 extends over 13 amino acids. Here the CDR3 reads CASSLGPDTEAFF. In nucleotides, the CDR3 is TGCGCCAGCAGCTTGGGACCAGACACTGAAGCTTTCTTT.

This clonotype was observed many times. The genes are TRBV6-1 and TRBJ2-7, with 10 bases aligning to TRBD2. The V gene's germline CDR1 is MNHNS and CDR2 SASEGT. The CDR3 contains 15 residues. Unmatched junction bases numbered 5, after V lost 4 bases and J lost 2 bases. CDR3 amino acids: CASSGTSGTTYEQYF. The CDR3 DNA sequence: TGTGCCAGCAGTGGGACTAGCGGCACTACCTACGAGCAGTACTTC.

With respect to this clonotype: A much larger clonotype is one base distant, so this may be a read error. V usage is TRBV14 and J usage is TRBJ2-7; D uncertain. Germline assignment: CDR1 SGHDN and CDR2 FVKESK. The CDR3 length is 14 residues. V was cut by 6 bases and J by 0 bases, with 12 bases left in between. The CDR3 nucleotides are TGTGCCAGCAGTGTAGGCGACCTCTCCTACGAGCAGTACTTC. Translated, it gives CASSVGDLSYEQYF.

The rearrangement uses TRBV10-3 and TRBJ1-1; 9 bases match TRBD1. The junction had 4 bases not matched to a gene; V was cut back by 6 bases and J by 5 bases. The CDR3 has 13 amino acids. CDR1 is ENHRY and CDR2 is SYGVKD in the germline V gene. CDR3 DNA: TGTGCCATCAGACAGGGGGCCTGGACTGAAGCTTTCTTT. Its translation is CAIRQGAWTEAFF.

This clonotype has a handful of counts. The chain combines TRBV15 with TRBJ1-5; tentatively, D is TRBD1 (5 bases). The CDR3 runs to 15 residues. Trimming removed 3 bases at V and 2 bases at J, with 11 bases between. Germline V lookup: CDR1 LNHNV, CDR2 YYDKDF (reference sequence). CDR3 residues: CATSRAGEGNQPQHF. CDR3 sequence (DNA): TGTGCCACCAGCAGGGCGGGGGAGGGCAATCAGCCCCAGCATTTT.

This sequence joins TRBV5-1 and TRBJ2-5, with a possible D match to TRBD1 (5 bases). The V and J ends lost 4 bases and 9 bases respectively, with 16 bases between them. The CDR3 has 13 amino acids. Per the germline V gene, CDR1 is SGHRS and CDR2 is YFSETQ. CDR3 amino acids: CASSRTPNQPQYF. The CDR3, as DNA: TGCGCCAGCAGCCGGACACCCAATCAGCCCCAGTACTTC.

This clonotype was observed a handful of times. The chain joins TRBV7-9 to TRBJ1-1, with D perhaps matching TRBD1 (5 bases). Germline V gene lookup returns CDR1 SEHNR and CDR2 FQNEAQ (reference sequence). CDR3 length equals 14 residues. Trimming shortened V by 3 bases and J by 8 bases, and 16 bases separated the two germline ends. The CDR3 bases are TGTGCCAGCAGCTTTGACCGCGCAGGGTTGGAAGCTTTCTTT. It yields the protein CASSFDRAGLEAFF.

The rearrangement links TRBV28 to TRBJ1-2; 10 positions agree with TRBD1. Germline V gene data show CDR1 as MDHEN and CDR2 as SYDVKM. The CDR3 runs 15 residues. The J segment lost 4 bases and the V segment lost 5 bases, leaving 7 bases of the junction unmatched. CDR3 bases: TGTGCCAGCAGTCGACCGGGACAGGGGCTCTATGGCTACACCTTC. This sequence encodes CASSRPGQGLYGYTF.

This clonotype was seen more than once but under ten times. The rearrangement uses TRBV18 and TRBJ1-6, with TRBD1 identical over 7 bases. V lost 3 bases to trimming and J lost 9 bases; unmatched junction nucleotides: 8. The germline gives CDR1 KGHSH, CDR2 LQKENI. This CDR3 is 15 amino acids long. This chain's CDR3 is CASSPPGTEGSPLHF. CDR3 nucleotides: TGTGCCAGCTCACCTCCCGGGACAGAAGGTTCACCCCTCCACTTT.

In this sample, this clonotype turned up many times. The rearrangement joins TRBV20-1 to TRBJ2-7; the D gene is possibly TRBD2 (5 bases). CDR1 is DFQATT, CDR2 SNEGSKA, per germline (reference sequence). Deletions cut 6 bases from V and 0 bases from J, with 18 bases between. This CDR3 is 15 amino acids long. For the CDR3, the DNA is TGCAGTGCCAGCCCGCCGCGCGAGGGCTCCTACGAGCAGTACTTC. Encoded protein: CSASPPREGSYEQYF.

In the case of this clonotype: This CDR3 is missing its conserved last phenylalanine or tryptophan, likely due to a read error. No DNA is shown, since the ends of the CDR3 on it are uncertain; the CDR3 is the one TCRdb lists. V usage is TRBV20-1 and J usage is TRBJ2-6; the D call of TRBD1 is as the table states it, not checked on the DNA. Inclusive of both ends, the CDR3 amounts to 9 amino acids. From germline, CDR1 is DFQATT and CDR2 SNEGSKA (reference sequence). CDR3 loop: CSASHVQGG.

This clonotype was seen many times. This chain links TRBV5-1 with TRBJ2-2, with a weak D call TRBD2 (5 bases). V was cut by 7 bases and J by 7 bases, with 8 bases left in between. The CDR3 consists of 11 residues. The germline V gene has CDR1 SGHRS and CDR2 YFSETQ. The CDR3, as DNA: TGCGCCAGCCCTGAGGGCGGGGAGCTGTTTTTT. This gives the protein CASPEGGELFF. The complete variable domain, with remaining parts taken from reference TRBV5-1 and TRBJ2-2, reads KAGVTQTPRYLIKTRGQQVTLSCSPISGHRSVSWYQQTPGQGLQFLFEYFSETQRNKGNFPGRFSGRQFSNSRSEMNVSTLELGDSALYLCASPEGGELFFGEGSRLTVL.

The V and J genes are TRBV20-1 and TRBJ1-2; weak D call: TRBD1 (6 bases). Per germline, CDR1 DFQATT and CDR2 SNEGSKA (reference sequence). Trimming stripped 3 bases from V and 7 bases from J, with 12 bases between. The CDR3 sequence is 12 residues long. For the CDR3, the DNA is TGCAGTGCTAGTCGTGGACAGTCTGGCTACACCTTC. It is translated as CSASRGQSGYTF.

This clonotype was seen a single time. The chain joins TRBV7-9 to TRBJ1-2; no clear D gene. The CDR3 totals 12 residues. CDR1 and CDR2 (germline): SEHNR, FQNEAQ (reference sequence). V was pared by 3 bases and J by 3 bases, with 5 bases between. CDR3 DNA: TGTGCCAGCAGCTTTGCTGACTATGGCTACACCTTC. Translation gives CASSFADYGYTF. The full variable domain, with the rest looked up from reference TRBV7-9 and TRBJ1-2, is DTGVSQNPRHKITKRGQNVTFRCDPISEHNRLYWYRQTLGQGPEFLTYFQNEAQLEKSRLLSDRFSAERPKGSFSTLEIQRTEQGDSAMYLCASSFADYGYTFGSGTRLTVV.

The chain is built from TRBV27 and TRBJ2-2; either TRBD1 or TRBD2 may supply D (5 bases each). Between the trimmed V and J ends, which lost 5 bases and 8 bases, there was a span of 12 bases. The CDR3 spans 13 residues. Looked up from germline, CDR1 is MNHEY and CDR2 is SMNVEV (reference sequence). CDR3 in DNA: TGTGCCAGCAGTCCCATAGGGGAGGGGGAGCTGTTTTTT. It is translated as CASSPIGEGELFF.

The chain couples TRBV24-1 to TRBJ1-4; no definite D call. This CDR3 is built from 13 residues. The germline V gene encodes CDR1 KGHDR and CDR2 SFDVKD. Trimming left V 11 bases short and J 8 bases short, with 17 bases between. The CDR3, as DNA: TGTGCCAGAGATCTCGGTAACCCGGAAAAACTGTTTTTT. Translation: CARDLGNPEKLFF.

This clonotype was detected ten times or more. CDR3 residues: CASIRSRETGELFF. The CDR3 DNA reads TGTGCCAGCATAAGGTCGAGGGAAACCGGGGAGCTGTTTTTT. V gene TRBV2 combines with J gene TRBJ2-2; D perhaps matches TRBD2 (5 bases). There are 14 residues in the CDR3. The V end was cut by 7 bases, the J end by 5 bases, with 14 bases between. Germline V CDR1 and CDR2: SNHLY, FYNNEI.

V and J are TRBV20-1 and TRBJ1-1; D is ambiguous. V lost 5 bases to trimming and J lost 2 bases, with 9 bases between them. This CDR3 region has 12 residues. Germline-derived CDR1 and CDR2 are DFQATT and SNEGSKA (reference sequence). For the CDR3, the DNA is TGCAGTGCTCTCCAGACAAACACTGAAGCTTTCTTT. As protein: CSALQTNTEAFF.

The J gene is TRBJ2-7, the V gene TRBV9, with D perhaps matching TRBD2 (7 bases). Trimming stripped 3 bases from V and 2 bases from J, with 21 bases between. This CDR3 has 17 amino acids. Germline V gene data show CDR1 as SGDLS and CDR2 as YYNGEE. The CDR3 is CASSDRAGSGPPYEQYF. CDR3 nucleotide sequence: TGTGCCAGCAGCGACAGGGCTGGTAGCGGGCCCCCCTACGAGCAGTACTTC. The complete variable domain, with remaining parts taken from reference TRBV9 and TRBJ2-7, reads DSGVTQTPKHLITATGQRVTLRCSPRSGDLSVYWYQQSLDQGLQFLIQYYNGEERAKGNILERFSAQQFPDLHSELNLSSLELGDSALYFCASSDRAGSGPPYEQYFGPGTRLTVT.

This clonotype has more than one count but fewer than ten. The junction differs from germline at one of its ends, possibly a read error. The V gene is TRBV7-7, the J gene TRBJ1-4; 9 bases fit TRBD1. The CDR3 runs to 14 residues. Germline CDR1 SSHAT, CDR2 FNYEAQ (reference sequence). In DNA, the CDR3 is TGTGCTAGCAGCCAGGACAGGGGCGATGAAAAACTGTTTTTT. It translates to CASSQDRGDEKLFF.

There are many counts of this clonotype. This chain links TRBV10-3 with TRBJ2-5; D might be TRBD2 (5 bases). CDR1 is ENHRY and CDR2 is SYGVKD in the germline V gene. The V and J ends lost 0 bases and 5 bases respectively, with 13 bases between them. CDR3 length: 15 amino acids. For the CDR3, the DNA is TGTGCCATCAGTGAGTCGACGGGGATGATGGAGACCCAGTACTTC. Amino acids: CAISESTGMMETQYF.

The CDR3 region has the DNA TGTGCCAGCAGTCCTGACCCGGGAATGGAAGCTTTCTTT. Its translation is CASSPDPGMEAFF. The chain has TRBV7-9 and TRBJ1-1; D uncertain. V was clipped by 6 bases and J by 8 bases, with 16 bases between them. CDR1 is SEHNR, CDR2 FQNEAQ, per germline (reference sequence). This CDR3 region has 13 residues.

The rearrangement joins TRBV25-1 to TRBJ1-2; TRBD1 aligns across 7 bases. Unmatched junction bases numbered 6, after V lost 3 bases and J lost 14 bases. The CDR3 totals 11 residues. Germline V gene data show CDR1 as MGHDK and CDR2 as SYGVNS. The CDR3 DNA is TGTGCCAGCAGTGAGGGGACAGTGAAAACCTTC. Translated, it gives CASSEGTVKTF.

The chain couples TRBV6-5 to TRBJ2-7; 11 nucleotides align to TRBD2. Germline lookup yields CDR1 MNHEY and CDR2 SVGAGI. The J segment lost 3 bases and the V segment lost 6 bases, leaving 4 bases of the junction unmatched. The CDR3 has 14 amino acids. The CDR3 nucleotides read TGTGCCAGCAGACTAGCGGGGGTAAGCTACGAGCAGTACTTC. This encodes CASRLAGVSYEQYF.

This chain joins TRBV7-9 and TRBJ1-2; 10 nucleotides line up with TRBD1. The germline V gene encodes CDR1 SEHNR and CDR2 FQNEAQ (reference sequence). CDR3 length: 15 amino acids. V trimming: 1 base; J trimming: 8 bases; junction bases outside the gene matches: 7. The CDR3 nucleotides are TGTGCCAGCAGCTTAGATGGCGGGACAGGGGACGGCTACACCTTC. Its translation is CASSLDGGTGDGYTF.

This clonotype appeared many times. J is TRBJ2-1 and V is TRBV5-6; maybe TRBD2 (6 bases). Trimming removed 0 bases at V and 4 bases at J, with 17 bases between. Germline lookup yields CDR1 SGHDT and CDR2 YYEEEE. This CDR3 is 17 amino acids long. The CDR3 protein is CASSLGGSGNDYNEQFF. DNA of the CDR3: TGTGCCAGCAGCTTGGGGGGTAGCGGAAACGATTACAATGAGCAGTTCTTC.